This T cell receptor (beta chain) originates from a study of T cell responses to AZD1222 COVID-19 vaccine. Note on this clone: Its antigen is unidentified.

CDR3 length: 16 amino acids. Germline assignment: CDR1 SGHTA and CDR2 FQGTGA. The V segment lost 0 bases and the J segment 6 bases; nucleotides outside the gene matches: 8. Study-wide points: As reported, nearly half of all spike-specific TCRs target variant regions that are unmutated. Donors were chiefly white British, with a greater number of females, and clonal diversity was perhaps underestimated.

Repertoires were generated with immunoSEQ multiplex PCR, while TCRdb's copy carries only in-frame clones and drops some. The table lists approximately 110,000 clones, roughly 90% of them singletons, with 4.2% in the top ten. The TCR sequence derives from an adult in good health. The sequences come from peripheral blood, collected on day 0 of AZD1222 vaccination. This chain uses TRBV7-3 with TRBJ2-3, with 8 bases matching TRBD2. CDR3: CASSLTGSGGWDTQYF. The CDR3 bases are TGTGCCAGCAGCTTAACCGGGAGCGGGGGTTGGGATACGCAGTATTTT.